This TCR beta chain was identified during a study of memory CD4+ T cells and cytomegalovirus serostatus. Turning to the study itself: Of the healthy Belgian adults, fewer than 10 were CMV seropositive and 20 to 30 seronegative.

The protocol was immunoSEQ multiplex PCR, while the TCRdb copy is restricted to in-frame clones and leaves out a portion. The sample yields about 59,000 clones, about 81% seen once. Study-level findings and limits: Suggested: most of the CMV-linked TCR signature lies in CD4+ memory cells. CD4+ memory repertoires contained about two fifths of the roughly 150 reported CMV TCRbeta sequences. A US-trained random forest predicted CMV serostatus with median AUC about 0.92.

The sort gate was single viable CD3+CD4+CD8-CD45RO+ cells for memory CD4+ T cells. Note on this clone: Its cognate antigen is unknown.

V lost 1 base and J lost 1; bases outside the gene matches: 6. CDR3 length: 16 amino acids. CDR1 MGHRA and CDR2 YSYEKL come from the germline V gene. The receptor comes from an adult in good health and CMV-seronegative. The sequencing input was memory CD4+ T cells from blood. V and J are TRBV4-1 and TRBJ2-7; TRBD2 agrees at 8 bases. The chain's CDR3 is CASSQATSGGSYEQYF. CDR3 DNA: TGCGCCAGCAGCCAAGCGACAAGCGGGGGATCCTACGAGCAGTACTTC.